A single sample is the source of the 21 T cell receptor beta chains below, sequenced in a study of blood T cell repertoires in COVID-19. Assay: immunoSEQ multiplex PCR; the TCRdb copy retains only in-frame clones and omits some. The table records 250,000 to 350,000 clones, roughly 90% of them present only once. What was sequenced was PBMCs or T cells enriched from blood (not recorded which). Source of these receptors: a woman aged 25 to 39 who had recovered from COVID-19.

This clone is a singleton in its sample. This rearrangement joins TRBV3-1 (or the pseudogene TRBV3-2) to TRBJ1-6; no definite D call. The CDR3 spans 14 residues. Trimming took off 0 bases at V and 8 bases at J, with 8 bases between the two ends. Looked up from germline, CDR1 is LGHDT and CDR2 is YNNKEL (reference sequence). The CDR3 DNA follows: TGTGCCAGCAGCCAAGACGGAGCCTATTCACCCCTCCACTTT. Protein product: CASSQDGAYSPLHF.

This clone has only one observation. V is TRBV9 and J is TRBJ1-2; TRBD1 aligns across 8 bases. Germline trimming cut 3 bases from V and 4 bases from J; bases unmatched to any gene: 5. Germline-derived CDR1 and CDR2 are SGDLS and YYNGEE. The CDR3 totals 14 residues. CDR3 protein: CASSGGQAFYGYTF. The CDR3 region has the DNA TGTGCCAGCAGCGGGGGACAGGCGTTCTATGGCTACACCTTC.

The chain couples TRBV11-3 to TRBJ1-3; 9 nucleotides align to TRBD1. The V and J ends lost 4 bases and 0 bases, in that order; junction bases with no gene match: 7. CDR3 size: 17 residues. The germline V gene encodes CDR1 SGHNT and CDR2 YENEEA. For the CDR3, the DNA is TGTGCCAGCAGCTCCCGGACAGGGGCCAGCTCTGGAAACACCATATATTTT. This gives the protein CASSSRTGASSGNTIYF. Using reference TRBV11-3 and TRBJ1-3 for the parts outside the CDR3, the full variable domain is EAGVVQSPRYKIIEKKQPVAFWCNPISGHNTLYWYLQNLGQGPELLIRYENEEAVDDSQLPKDRFSAERLKGVDSTLKIQPAELGDSAVYLCASSSRTGASSGNTIYFGEGSWLTVV.

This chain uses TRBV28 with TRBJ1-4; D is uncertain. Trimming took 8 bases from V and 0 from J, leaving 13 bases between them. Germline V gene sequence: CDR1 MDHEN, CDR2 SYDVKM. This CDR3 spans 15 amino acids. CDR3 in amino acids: CASAGRRATNEKLFF. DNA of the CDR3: TGTGCCAGCGCGGGAAGGCGTGCAACTAATGAAAAACTGTTTTTT. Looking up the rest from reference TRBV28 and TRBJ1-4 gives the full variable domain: DVKVTQSSRYLVKRTGEKVFLECVQDMDHENMFWYRQDPGLGLRLIYFSYDVKMKEKGDIPEGYSVSREKKERFSLILESASTNQTSMYLCASAGRRATNEKLFFGSGTQLSVL.

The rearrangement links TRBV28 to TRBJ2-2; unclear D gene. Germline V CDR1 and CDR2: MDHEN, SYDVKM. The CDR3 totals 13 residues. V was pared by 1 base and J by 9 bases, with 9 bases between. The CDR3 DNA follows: TGTGCCAGCAGTTTATCCGTGAACAGGGAGCTGTTTTTT. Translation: CASSLSVNRELFF.

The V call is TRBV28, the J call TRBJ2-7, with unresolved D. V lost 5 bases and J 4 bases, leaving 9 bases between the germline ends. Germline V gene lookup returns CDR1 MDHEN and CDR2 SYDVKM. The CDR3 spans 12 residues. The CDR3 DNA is TGTGCCAGCAGTGCCTATTTATACGAGCAGTACTTC. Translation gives CASSAYLYEQYF.

The CDR3 spells CASRPNPGQMNTEAFF. The CDR3, as DNA: TGTGCCAGCAGACCTAACCCGGGACAGATGAACACTGAAGCTTTCTTT. The chain carries TRBV13 and TRBJ1-1, with TRBD1 identical over 7 bases. The V segment lost 6 bases and the J segment 0 bases; nucleotides outside the gene matches: 10. This CDR3 has 16 amino acids. Germline V gene sequence: CDR1 PRHDT, CDR2 FYEKMQ (reference sequence).

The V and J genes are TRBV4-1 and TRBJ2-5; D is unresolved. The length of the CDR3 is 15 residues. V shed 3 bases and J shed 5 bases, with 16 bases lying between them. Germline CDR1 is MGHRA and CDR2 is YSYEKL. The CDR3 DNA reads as TGCGCCAGCAGCCAGGCCGCTAGTGCGCAGGAGACCCAGTACTTC. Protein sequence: CASSQAASAQETQYF.

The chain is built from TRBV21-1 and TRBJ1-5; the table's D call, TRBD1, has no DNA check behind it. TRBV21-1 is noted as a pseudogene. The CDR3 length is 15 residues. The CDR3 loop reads CASPPKFRVGQPQHF. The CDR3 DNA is TGTGCCAGTCCCCCGAAGTTCAGGGTTGGGCAGCCCCAGCATTTT.

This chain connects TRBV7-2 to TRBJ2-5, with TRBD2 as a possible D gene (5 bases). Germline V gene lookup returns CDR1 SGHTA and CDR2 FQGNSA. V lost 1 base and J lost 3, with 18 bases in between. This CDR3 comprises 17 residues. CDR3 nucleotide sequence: TGTGCCAGCAGCTTAGAATGGCCGCGGGCACTTAAAGAGACCCAGTACTTC. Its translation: CASSLEWPRALKETQYF.

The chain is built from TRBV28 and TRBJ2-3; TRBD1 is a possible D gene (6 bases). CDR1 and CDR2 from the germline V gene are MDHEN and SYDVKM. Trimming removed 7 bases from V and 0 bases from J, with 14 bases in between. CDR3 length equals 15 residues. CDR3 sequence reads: CASTRTVTSTDTQYF. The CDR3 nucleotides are TGTGCCAGCACAAGGACAGTTACTAGCACAGATACGCAGTATTTT.

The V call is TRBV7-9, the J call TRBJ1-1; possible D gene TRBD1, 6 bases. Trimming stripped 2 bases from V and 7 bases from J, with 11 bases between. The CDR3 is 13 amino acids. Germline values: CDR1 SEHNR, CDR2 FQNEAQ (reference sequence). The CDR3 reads CASSLREGVEAFF. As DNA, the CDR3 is TGTGCCAGCAGCTTAAGGGAGGGGGTTGAAGCTTTCTTT.

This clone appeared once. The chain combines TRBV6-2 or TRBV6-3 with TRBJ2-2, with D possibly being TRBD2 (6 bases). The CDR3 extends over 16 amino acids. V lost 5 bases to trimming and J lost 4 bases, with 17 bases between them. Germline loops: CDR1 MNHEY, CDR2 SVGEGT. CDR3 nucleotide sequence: TGTGCCAGCAGTAACCGGGGGAGGTCTGCCACCGGGGAGCTGTTTTTT. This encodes CASSNRGRSATGELFF.

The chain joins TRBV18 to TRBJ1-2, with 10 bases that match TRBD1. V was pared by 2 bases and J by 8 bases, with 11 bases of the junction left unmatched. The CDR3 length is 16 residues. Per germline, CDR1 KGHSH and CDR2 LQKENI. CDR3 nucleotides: TGTGCCAGCTCACCAAATCTCGGGACAGGGGCGGTCGGCTACACCTTC. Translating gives CASSPNLGTGAVGYTF.

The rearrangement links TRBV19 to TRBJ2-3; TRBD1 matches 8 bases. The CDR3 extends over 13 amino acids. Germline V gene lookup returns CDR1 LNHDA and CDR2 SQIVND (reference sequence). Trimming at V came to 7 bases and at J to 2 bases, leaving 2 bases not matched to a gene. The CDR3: CASTDRVTDTQYF. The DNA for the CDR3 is TGTGCCAGTACGGACAGGGTCACAGATACGCAGTATTTT.

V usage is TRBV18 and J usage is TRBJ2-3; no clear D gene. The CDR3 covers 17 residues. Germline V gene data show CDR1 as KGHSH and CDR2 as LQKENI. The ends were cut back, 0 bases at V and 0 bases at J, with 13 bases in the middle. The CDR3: CASSPPPGSLSTDTQYF. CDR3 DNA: TGTGCCAGCTCACCACCGCCCGGTTCCCTAAGCACAGATACGCAGTATTTT. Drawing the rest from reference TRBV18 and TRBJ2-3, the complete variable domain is NAGVMQNPRHLVRRRGQEARLRCSPMKGHSHVYWYRQLPEEGLKFMVYLQKENIIDESGMPKERFSAEFPKEGPSILRIQQVVRGDSAAYFCASSPPPGSLSTDTQYFGPGTRLTVL.

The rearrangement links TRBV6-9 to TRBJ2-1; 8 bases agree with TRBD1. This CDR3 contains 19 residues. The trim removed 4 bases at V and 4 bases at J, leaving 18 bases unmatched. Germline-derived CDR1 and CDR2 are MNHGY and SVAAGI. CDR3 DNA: TGTGCCAGCAGTTCCACCGGGACAGGCCCCCCCAGGGTTTACAATGAGCAGTTCTTC. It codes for CASSSTGTGPPRVYNEQFF.

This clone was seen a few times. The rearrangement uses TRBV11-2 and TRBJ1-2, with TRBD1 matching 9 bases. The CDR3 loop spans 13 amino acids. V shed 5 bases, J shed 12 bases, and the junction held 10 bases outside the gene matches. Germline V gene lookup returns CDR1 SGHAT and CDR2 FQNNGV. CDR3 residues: CASSPTDRGIHTF. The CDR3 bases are TGTGCCAGCAGCCCAACGGACAGGGGTATCCACACCTTC.

As DNA, the CDR3 is TGTGCCAGCAGCCCGAGTGACACCATGAACACTGAAGCTTTCTTT. It yields the protein CASSPSDTMNTEAFF. The rearrangement uses TRBV11-3 and TRBJ1-1; the D is unclear. The length of the CDR3 is 15 residues. Germline V lookup: CDR1 SGHNT, CDR2 YENEEA. The V end was cut by 5 bases, the J end by 0 bases, with 13 bases between.

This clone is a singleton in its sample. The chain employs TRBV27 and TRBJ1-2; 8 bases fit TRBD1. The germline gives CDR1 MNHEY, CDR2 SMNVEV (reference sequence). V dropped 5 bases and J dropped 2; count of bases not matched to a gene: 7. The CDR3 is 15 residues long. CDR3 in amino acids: CASSLRGRINYGYTF. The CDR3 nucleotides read TGTGCCAGCAGTCTCAGGGGGCGCATCAACTATGGCTACACCTTC.

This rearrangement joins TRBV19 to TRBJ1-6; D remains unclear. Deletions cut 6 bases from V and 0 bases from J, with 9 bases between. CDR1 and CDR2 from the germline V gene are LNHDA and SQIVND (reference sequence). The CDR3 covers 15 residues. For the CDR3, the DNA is TGTGCCAGTAGATCAGGCAGCTCCTATAATTCACCCCTCCACTTT. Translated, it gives CASRSGSSYNSPLHF.